One and the same sample provided the 26 T cell receptor beta chains below, sequenced in a study of EBV T-cell therapy then PD-1 blockade in nasopharyngeal carcinoma. Clones were read by immunoSEQ multiplex PCR, and TCRdb kept only the in-frame ones, dropping some. The table has approximately 13,000 clones, roughly 84% seen once; the top ten hold less than 35%. The treatment is: AdE1-LMPpoly-expanded autologous EBV-specific T-cell therapy followed by anti-PD-1 nivolumab. These TCRs are of unknown antigen specificity. Sequencing used CD8+ T cells from blood, obtained at roughly day 110 from a patient whose treatment included autologous EBV-specific T cells and nivolumab. These receptors were obtained from a man in his forties with nasopharyngeal carcinoma.

CDR3 DNA sequence: TGTGCCAGCAGTGACGGCGATGTTGATACGCAGTATTTT. It yields the protein CASSDGDVDTQYF. V is TRBV6-4 and J is TRBJ2-3; no firm D call. V dropped 2 bases and J dropped 6 bases, with 9 bases sitting between them. This CDR3 has 13 amino acids. Germline values: CDR1 MRHNA, CDR2 SNTAGT.

This rearrangement joins TRBV6-4 to TRBJ2-1; a weak D match, TRBD1 (6 bases). Germline-derived CDR1 and CDR2 are MRHNA and SNTAGT. Trimming removed 3 bases from V and 0 bases from J, with 9 bases in between. CDR3 size: 15 residues. The CDR3 region has the DNA TGTGCCAGCAGTGAAAAACAGGGCTCCTACAATGAGCAGTTCTTC. Its translation: CASSEKQGSYNEQFF.

The chain combines TRBV9 with TRBJ2-3; D not certain. The V end lost 3 bases, the J end lost 6 bases, and 5 bases lay between the germline ends. This CDR3 is 11 amino acids long. Germline lookup yields CDR1 SGDLS and CDR2 YYNGEE. CDR3 nucleotide sequence: TGTGCCAGCAGCGGAAGGGATACGCAGTATTTT. It specifies CASSGRDTQYF. The full variable domain, with the rest looked up from reference TRBV9 and TRBJ2-3, is DSGVTQTPKHLITATGQRVTLRCSPRSGDLSVYWYQQSLDQGLQFLIQYYNGEERAKGNILERFSAQQFPDLHSELNLSSLELGDSALYFCASSGRDTQYFGPGTRLTVL.

The count of this clone is one. This chain links TRBV24-1 with TRBJ2-3; D gene unclear. V gave up 5 bases and J gave up 0 bases, with 8 bases separating them. Germline CDR1 reads KGHDR; CDR2 reads SFDVKD. The CDR3 consists of 14 residues. The CDR3 sequence is CATSGLPSTDTQYF. CDR3 sequence (DNA): TGTGCCACCAGTGGGCTACCTAGCACAGATACGCAGTATTTT.

The rearrangement links TRBV3-1 (or the pseudogene TRBV3-2) to TRBJ2-7, with D maybe TRBD2 (6 bases). Between the trimmed V and J ends, which lost 0 bases and 2 bases, there was a span of 17 bases. Germline CDR1 LGHDT, CDR2 YNNKEL (reference sequence). The CDR3 consists of 17 residues. This CDR3 reads CASSQDSGPTTTYEQYF. The DNA of the CDR3 is TGTGCCAGCAGCCAAGATAGCGGACCCACGACCACCTACGAGCAGTACTTC.

Only a few counts were recorded for this clone. The chain employs TRBV18 and TRBJ1-5, with a weak D call TRBD1 (5 bases). The CDR3 extends over 16 amino acids. Germline V lookup: CDR1 KGHSH, CDR2 LQKENI. Deletions cut 2 bases from V and 2 bases from J, with 13 bases between. CDR3 sequence reads: CASSPFGGLGNQPQHF. DNA of the CDR3: TGTGCCAGCTCACCATTCGGGGGTTTGGGCAATCAGCCCCAGCATTTT.

The chain employs TRBV10-2 and TRBJ2-5; D unclear. The germline V gene encodes CDR1 WSHSY and CDR2 SAAADI. Deletions cut 3 bases from V and 5 bases from J, with 13 bases between. There are 14 residues in the CDR3. The CDR3 loop is CASSDRARPETQYF. CDR3 nucleotide sequence: TGCGCCAGCAGTGATCGAGCACGCCCGGAGACCCAGTACTTC.

This clone was picked up a small number of times. The V and J genes are TRBV6-4 and TRBJ2-3; the D gene could be TRBD1 or TRBD2 (5 bases each). The germline CDR1 and CDR2 sequences are MRHNA and SNTAGT. V was shortened by 0 bases and J by 4 bases, with 8 bases between the two germline ends. The CDR3 sequence is 14 residues long. In nucleotides, the CDR3 is TGTGCCAGCAGTGACTCAAGGGACCCAGATACGCAGTATTTT. It specifies CASSDSRDPDTQYF.

J is TRBJ2-5 and V is TRBV12-3 or TRBV12-4; 7 nucleotides align to TRBD1. The CDR3 covers 13 residues. V gave up 4 bases and J gave up 4 bases; unmatched junction bases: 3. The CDR3, as DNA: TGTGCCAGCAGTTCACAGGGGCGAGAGACCCAGTACTTC. As protein: CASSSQGRETQYF.

The gene calls are TRBV6-2 or TRBV6-3 and TRBJ2-7; D may be TRBD1 (6 bases). The CDR3 totals 13 residues. Germline V lookup: CDR1 MNHEY, CDR2 SVGEGT. Trimming stripped 4 bases from V and 3 bases from J, with 10 bases between. CDR3 protein: CASSWGRGYEQYF. The CDR3 DNA is TGTGCCAGCAGTTGGGGCAGGGGCTACGAGCAGTACTTC.

The CDR3 here is CASSEGYLYEQYF. CDR3 in DNA: TGTGCCAGCAGTGAAGGTTACCTTTACGAGCAGTACTTC. The J gene is TRBJ2-7, the V gene TRBV25-1, with D unresolved. V was clipped by 2 bases and J by 4 bases, with 9 bases between them. This CDR3 comprises 13 residues. Germline loops: CDR1 MGHDK, CDR2 SYGVNS.

The rearrangement links TRBV29-1 to TRBJ1-1; no firm D call. Germline values: CDR1 SQVTM, CDR2 ANQGSEA. V lost 4 bases and J 9 bases, leaving 15 bases between the germline ends. The length of the CDR3 is 12 residues. The CDR3 loop is CSVVSGATQAFF. The CDR3 coding sequence is TGCAGCGTTGTATCCGGAGCTACCCAAGCTTTCTTT.

This clone was found a few times. The V gene is TRBV2, the J gene TRBJ2-3; the D gene is possibly TRBD2 (5 bases). The CDR3 covers 14 residues. Germline lookup yields CDR1 SNHLY and CDR2 FYNNEI. V shed 6 bases and J shed 2 bases, with 12 bases lying between them. The CDR3 coding sequence is TGTGCCAGCAGAACGGGGAGTCCCACAGATACGCAGTATTTT. Protein sequence: CASRTGSPTDTQYF.

By share, this clone counts as large. The rearrangement links TRBV4-3 to TRBJ1-2; D may be TRBD1 (5 bases). From germline, CDR1 is LGHNA and CDR2 YSLEER. The CDR3 totals 16 residues. V lost 4 bases, J lost 7 bases, and 22 bases lay in between. Here the CDR3 DNA reads TGCGCCAGCAGCCTTCAAACCGACAGTCTGGCGAGTGGCTACACCTTC. This codes for CASSLQTDSLASGYTF.

The chain recombines TRBV10-3 with TRBJ1-1, with TRBD1 as a possible D gene (6 bases). CDR3 size: 17 residues. CDR1 is ENHRY, CDR2 SYGVKD, per germline. V gave up 2 bases and J gave up 1 base, with 17 bases separating them. CDR3 residues: CAISESGVGQTNTEAFF. The CDR3 DNA is TGTGCCATCAGTGAGAGTGGCGTGGGACAAACGAACACTGAAGCTTTCTTT.

The rearrangement joins TRBV7-2 to TRBJ2-5; 10 bases line up with TRBD1. After removal of 6 bases from V and 2 bases from J, the junction contained 3 bases not matched to a gene. The CDR3 is made up of 14 amino acids. Germline values: CDR1 SGHTA, CDR2 FQGNSA. CDR3 bases: TGTGCCAGCAGGAGGACAGGGGGGCAAGAGACCCAGTACTTC. Translated, it gives CASRRTGGQETQYF.

This chain links TRBV6-4 with TRBJ2-3, with TRBD2 matching 11 bases. V shed 4 bases and J 4 bases; nucleotides not matched to a gene: 7. The CDR3 is made up of 16 amino acids. Germline CDR1 MRHNA, CDR2 SNTAGT. CDR3 coding DNA: TGTGCCAGCAGTGCGGCTAGCGGGGGGATGGCAGATACGCAGTATTTT. It is translated as CASSAASGGMADTQYF.

This clone appeared a single time. V gene TRBV27 combines with J gene TRBJ2-7; D may match TRBD1 or TRBD2 (5 bases each). The CDR3 contains 13 residues. The germline V and J ends were trimmed by 5 bases and 3 bases, with 11 bases remaining between them. The germline V gene has CDR1 MNHEY and CDR2 SMNVEV (reference sequence). For the CDR3, the DNA is TGTGCCAGCAGTCCTTCGAGGGGCTACGAGCAGTACTTC. It yields the protein CASSPSRGYEQYF.

The chain employs TRBV6-2 or TRBV6-3 and TRBJ2-3, with D hard to call. CDR1 is MNHEY and CDR2 is SVGEGT in the germline V gene. Trimming removed 0 bases at V and 2 bases at J, with 9 bases between. The CDR3 runs 15 residues. The chain's CDR3 is CASSYSKQNTDTQYF. The CDR3 bases are TGTGCCAGCAGTTACTCGAAGCAAAACACAGATACGCAGTATTTT.

This rearrangement joins TRBV13 to TRBJ2-3; 14 nucleotides match TRBD2. J was trimmed by 0 bases and V by 0 bases; bases with no gene match: 11. Germline CDR1 reads PRHDT; CDR2 reads FYEKMQ (reference sequence). This CDR3 contains 21 residues. The CDR3 here is CASSLGMGLAGATSSTDTQYF. As DNA, the CDR3 is TGTGCCAGCAGCTTAGGCATGGGACTAGCGGGGGCTACAAGTAGCACAGATACGCAGTATTTT.

The CDR3 nucleotides read TGTGCCAGCAGTCTGACAGGGTCCAATCAGCCCCAGCATTTT. Translated, it gives CASSLTGSNQPQHF. The V gene is TRBV28, the J gene TRBJ1-5, with 7 nucleotides matching TRBD1. The CDR3 is made up of 14 amino acids. Trimming removed 5 bases from V and 3 bases from J; junction bases left unmatched: 4. Germline-derived CDR1 and CDR2 are MDHEN and SYDVKM.

The CDR3 protein is CASSPQASSYEQYF. The CDR3 DNA reads as TGCGCCAGCAGCCCACAGGCTTCCTCCTACGAGCAGTACTTC. The V gene is TRBV4-1, the J gene TRBJ2-7; maybe TRBD1 (5 bases). CDR1 is MGHRA and CDR2 is YSYEKL in the germline V gene. This CDR3 region has 14 residues. V gave up 4 bases and J gave up 0 bases, with 10 bases separating them.

The chain is built from TRBV7-8 and TRBJ1-5, with D perhaps TRBD1 (5 bases). The germline CDR1 and CDR2 sequences are SGHVS and FQNEAQ. There are 15 residues in the CDR3. Trimming removed 1 base at V and 3 bases at J, with 10 bases between. CDR3 in amino acids: CASSLEGRDNQPQHF. CDR3 nucleotides: TGTGCCAGCAGCTTAGAGGGGAGGGACAATCAGCCCCAGCATTTT.

The rearrangement links TRBV5-6 to TRBJ1-4; D might be TRBD1 (6 bases). In germline, CDR1 is SGHDT, CDR2 YYEEEE. Trimming stripped 4 bases from V and 4 bases from J, with 26 bases between. The CDR3 has 19 amino acids. CDR3 sequence (DNA): TGTGCCAGCAGCCCAGGACAGTGGGGGATTGGGGTACATAATGAAAAACTGTTTTTT. Amino acids: CASSPGQWGIGVHNEKLFF.

The chain carries TRBV7-9 and TRBJ2-1; TRBD2 might be the D (6 bases). Germline V CDR1 and CDR2: SEHNR, FQNEAQ (reference sequence). The CDR3 loop spans 15 amino acids. Trimming removed 4 bases from V and 1 base from J, with 11 bases in between. CDR3 sequence: CASSSEGRSYNEQFF. The CDR3 coding sequence is TGTGCCAGCAGCTCGGAGGGGAGGTCCTACAATGAGCAGTTCTTC.

J is TRBJ2-3 and V is TRBV4-3, with TRBD2 matching 7 bases. The CDR3 has 14 amino acids. Germline assignment: CDR1 LGHNA and CDR2 YSLEER. V lost 5 bases, J lost 5 bases, and 7 bases stayed unmatched. Written as DNA, the CDR3 is TGCGCCAGCAGCTCCGGTGGCGGGGGAGATACGCAGTATTTT. It yields the protein CASSSGGGGDTQYF.